This note documents a single T cell receptor (beta chain) sequence. The data derive from a study of technical replicates of blood from several donors. Profiled with immunoSEQ multiplex PCR; TCRdb holds only in-frame clones, not every one. This sample has tens of thousands of clones; just under 95% occur once, and the top ten carry roughly 4%. This TCR was recovered from a human donor in good health. Some clones in this sample may be carry-over from other donors' samples. The specimen sequenced was PBMCs.

In DNA form, the CDR3 reads TGTGCCAGCAGCTTCGGGACAGGGGCTGGGGCCAACGTCCTGACTTTC. Amino acids: CASSFGTGAGANVLTF. The chain joins TRBV7-9 to TRBJ2-6; 10 bases are shared with TRBD1. The CDR3 length is 16 residues. Germline loops: CDR1 SEHNR, CDR2 FQNEAQ (reference sequence). Trimming cost V 3 bases and J 2 bases; bases outside gene matches: 1.